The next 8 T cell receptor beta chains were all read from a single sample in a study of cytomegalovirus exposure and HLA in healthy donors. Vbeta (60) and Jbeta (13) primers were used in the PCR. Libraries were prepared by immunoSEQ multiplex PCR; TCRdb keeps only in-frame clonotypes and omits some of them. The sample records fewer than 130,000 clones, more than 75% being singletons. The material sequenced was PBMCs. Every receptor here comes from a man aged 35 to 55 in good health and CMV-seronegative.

The CDR3 here is CASRTGTQQPQHF. The CDR3 DNA reads TGTGCCAGCAGGACAGGCACCCAACAGCCCCAGCATTTT. This chain joins TRBV27 and TRBJ1-5; possibly TRBD1 for D (6 bases). Per the germline V gene, CDR1 is MNHEY and CDR2 is SMNVEV (reference sequence). The CDR3 has 13 residues. The V end was cut by 6 bases, the J end by 7 bases, with 13 bases between.

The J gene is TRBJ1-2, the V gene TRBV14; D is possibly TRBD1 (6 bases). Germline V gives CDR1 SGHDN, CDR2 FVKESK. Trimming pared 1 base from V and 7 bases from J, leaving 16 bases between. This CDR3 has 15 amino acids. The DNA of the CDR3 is TGTGCCAGCAGCCAAGCAAGCCTAACAGGGTTTGGCTACACCTTC. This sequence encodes CASSQASLTGFGYTF.

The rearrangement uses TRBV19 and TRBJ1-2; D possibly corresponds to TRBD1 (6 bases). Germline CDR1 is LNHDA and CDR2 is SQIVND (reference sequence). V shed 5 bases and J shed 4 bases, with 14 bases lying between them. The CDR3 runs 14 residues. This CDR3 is CASSDRTLSYGYTF. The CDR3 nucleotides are TGTGCCAGTAGTGACAGGACCCTTAGCTATGGCTACACCTTC.

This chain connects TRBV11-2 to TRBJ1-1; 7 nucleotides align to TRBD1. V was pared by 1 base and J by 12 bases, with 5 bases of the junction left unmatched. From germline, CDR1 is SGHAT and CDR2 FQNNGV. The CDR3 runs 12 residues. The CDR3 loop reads CASSLGQGQTFF. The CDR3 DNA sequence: TGTGCCAGCAGCTTAGGACAGGGCCAAACTTTCTTT.

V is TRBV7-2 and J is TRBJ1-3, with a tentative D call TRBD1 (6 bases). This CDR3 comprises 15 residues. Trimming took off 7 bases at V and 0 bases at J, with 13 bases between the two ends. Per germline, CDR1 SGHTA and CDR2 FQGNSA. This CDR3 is CASTRDIASGNTIYF. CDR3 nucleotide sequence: TGTGCCAGCACAAGGGACATCGCCTCTGGAAACACCATATATTTT.

The CDR3 DNA reads TGTGCCAGCAGTCAGACAGGGGGCCTCACTGAAGCTTTCTTT. Translating gives CASSQTGGLTEAFF. The V gene is TRBV2, the J gene TRBJ1-1; 10 bases fit TRBD1. Trimming took 5 bases from V and 4 from J; bases not matched to a gene: 4. CDR3 length: 14 residues. Germline CDR1 is SNHLY and CDR2 is FYNNEI. Full variable domain (rest looked up from reference TRBV2 and TRBJ1-1): EPEVTQTPSHQVTQMGQEVILRCVPISNHLYFYWYRQILGQKVEFLVSFYNNEISEKSEIFDDQFSVERPDGSNFTLKIRSTKLEDSAMYFCASSQTGGLTEAFFGQGTRLTVV.

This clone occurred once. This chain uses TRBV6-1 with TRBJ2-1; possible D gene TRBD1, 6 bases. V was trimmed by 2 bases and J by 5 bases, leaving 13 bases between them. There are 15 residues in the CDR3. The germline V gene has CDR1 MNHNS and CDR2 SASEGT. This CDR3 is CASSERPGTNNEQFF. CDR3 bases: TGTGCCAGCAGTGAACGACCCGGGACAAACAATGAGCAGTTCTTC.

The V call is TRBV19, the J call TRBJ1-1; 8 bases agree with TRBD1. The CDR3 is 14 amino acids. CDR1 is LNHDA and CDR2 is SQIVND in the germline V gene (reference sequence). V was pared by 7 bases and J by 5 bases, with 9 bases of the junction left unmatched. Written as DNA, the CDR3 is TGTGCCAGTACCTTGAGGGACAGGCGTACTGAAGCTTTCTTT. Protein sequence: CASTLRDRRTEAFF.